This T cell receptor (beta chain) was observed in a study of blood T cell repertoires in COVID-19. Overall study: PBMCs, B-cell-depleted T cells, or T cells provided the cDNA or gDNA that made up the material.

The assay was immunoSEQ multiplex PCR, and TCRdb's table has in-frame clones only and misses some. In the table there are under 300,000 clones, about 93% of which are singletons. Germline CDR1 and CDR2: MNHEY and SMNVEV (reference sequence). CDR3 size: 14 residues. The V and J ends lost 7 bases and 0 bases respectively, with 10 bases between them. V and J are TRBV27 and TRBJ2-1; the D gene is possibly TRBD1 (6 bases). The clonotype was recovered from a woman between 18 and 30 years old who had recovered from COVID-19. The material sequenced was PBMCs or T cells enriched from blood (not recorded which). CDR3 bases: TGTGCCAGCATGGGGGCGCGCTCCTACAATGAGCAGTTCTTC. Its translation is CASMGARSYNEQFF.